This T cell receptor (beta chain) was captured by sequencing in a study of T cell repertoires in cytomegalovirus infection. Study-level background: Both a matching HLA type and CMV infection were indicated by public TCR beta signatures. The study's findings and limits: Cumulative public TCR beta family frequency identified carriers of CMV plus the relevant HLA.

TCRdb re-analysed the reads in MiXCR, keeping a single row per CDR3 protein. The repertoire holds 150,000 or so distinct CDR3 sequences, with 23% as singletons. After removal of 1 base from V and 2 bases from J, the junction contained 14 bases not matched to a gene. The CDR3 runs 17 residues. Germline V gene data show CDR1 as DFQATT and CDR2 as SNEGSKA (reference sequence). This clonotype was counted only a few times. Its antigen is unknown. J is TRBJ2-7 and V is TRBV20-1; 7 bases are shared with TRBD2. This sequence originates from a human donor in good health (CMV status not recorded). Some clones in this sample may be carry-over from other donors' samples. Sequenced: PBMCs. As DNA, the CDR3 is TGCAGTGCTAGAGGCTTCGGGGGAGGGCCTTCTGCCTACGAGCAGTACTTC. It translates to CSARGFGGGPSAYEQYF.